These 3 T cell receptor beta chains came from one sample sequenced in a study of blood T cell repertoires in COVID-19. Method: immunoSEQ multiplex PCR; TCRdb's copy keeps in-frame clones and lacks some. The data contain roughly 260,000 clones, 88% of them seen just once; the ten biggest clones take up 10% to 12%. Sequences were obtained from peripheral blood. The receptors stem from a woman aged 25 to 39 with COVID-19, enrolled during active disease.

This chain joins TRBV28 and TRBJ1-1; D is ambiguous. V was pared by 3 bases and J by 7 bases, with 12 bases between. Germline-derived CDR1 and CDR2 are MDHEN and SYDVKM. The CDR3 totals 13 residues. CDR3 sequence (DNA): TGTGCCAGCAGTTTCGGTGGGCAGGTTGAAGCTTTCTTT. This codes for CASSFGGQVEAFF.

This clone was recorded a few times. The rearrangement uses TRBV7-6 and TRBJ2-1; 15 bases fit TRBD2. CDR3 size: 18 residues. In germline, CDR1 is SGHVS, CDR2 FNYEAQ. V gave up 5 bases and J gave up 9 bases; unmatched junction bases: 14. The CDR3 sequence: CASSVLSPRTSGRAEQFF. As DNA, the CDR3 is TGTGCCAGCAGCGTACTAAGCCCAAGGACTAGCGGGAGGGCTGAGCAGTTCTTC.

The gene calls are TRBV7-2 and TRBJ1-2; perhaps TRBD1 as D (5 bases). V was cut by 0 bases and J by 3 bases, with 14 bases left in between. The germline CDR1 and CDR2 sequences are SGHTA and FQGNSA. CDR3 length equals 16 residues. CDR3 loop: CASSLAGGVPYYGYTF. The CDR3 nucleotides read TGTGCCAGCAGCTTAGCGGGGGGGGTTCCCTACTATGGCTACACCTTC.